This passage covers 20 T cell receptor beta chains from one sample sequenced in a study of CXCR3-negative and CXCR3-positive naive CD8 T cells. With UMI labels, 5' RACE was used to prepare the TRB cDNA libraries. TCRdb reanalyzed the 5' RACE reads and collapses them to one entry per CDR3 protein, without DNA. The listing contains 130,000 or so distinct CDR3 sequences. What was sequenced was naive CXCR3- CD8+ T cells from blood. Described subset: CD45RO-CCR7+CD27+CD95- naive CD8+ T cells lacking CXCR3 (TNR3-). All receptors come from a human donor in good health. Some clones in this sample may be carry-over from other donors' samples.

The V call is TRBV11-2, the J call TRBJ2-2. This CDR3 contains 11 residues. Per the germline V gene, CDR1 is SGHAT and CDR2 is FQNNGV. The CDR3 region is CAVEATGGLFF.

V and J are TRBV3-1 and TRBJ2-7. The CDR3 loop spans 15 amino acids. The germline V gene has CDR1 LGHDT and CDR2 YNNKEL (reference sequence). The CDR3 loop is CASSQDVGSGYEQYF.

The chain uses TRBV5-1 and TRBJ2-1; TCRdb's D gene call, TRBD2, goes unchecked for lack of DNA. Germline lookup yields CDR1 SGHRS and CDR2 YFSETQ. The CDR3 runs to 14 residues. The CDR3 is CASSPSPRGEGQFF. The full variable domain, rest sourced from reference TRBV5-1 and TRBJ2-1, is KAGVTQTPRYLIKTRGQQVTLSCSPISGHRSVSWYQQTPGQGLQFLFEYFSETQRNKGNFPGRFSGRQFSNSRSEMNVSTLELGDSALYLCASSPSPRGEGQFFGPGTRLTVL.

The chain employs TRBV9 and TRBJ1-1; absent DNA, TCRdb's TRBD1 call cannot be checked. The CDR3 loop spans 17 amino acids. The germline V gene encodes CDR1 SGDLS and CDR2 YYNGEE. The CDR3 here is CASSVAPDREENTEAFF.

This sequence joins TRBV12-3 or TRBV12-4 and TRBJ1-1; the TCRdb call, TRBD1, lacks DNA for checking. This CDR3 has 14 amino acids. The CDR3 reads CASSLGGASTEAFF.

This chain connects TRBV9 to TRBJ2-1; TCRdb's D call of TRBD2 is untestable without DNA. This CDR3 comprises 13 residues. CDR1 and CDR2 from the germline V gene are SGDLS and YYNGEE. CDR3: CASSALEPNEQFF.

This chain links TRBV5-1 with TRBJ2-5. The CDR3 is 14 residues long. In germline, CDR1 is SGHRS, CDR2 YFSETQ. CDR3: CASSLVGFQETQYF.

The V gene is TRBV6-2 or TRBV6-3, the J gene TRBJ2-7; the D call of TRBD2 rests on TCRdb alone, since no DNA is present to check it. This CDR3 contains 14 residues. The germline V gene has CDR1 MNHEY and CDR2 SVGEGT. CDR3 sequence: CASIGNWGLSEQYF.

The chain joins TRBV12-3 or TRBV12-4 to TRBJ2-7; absent DNA, TCRdb's TRBD2 call cannot be checked. The CDR3 extends over 16 amino acids. This CDR3 reads CASNLSGGQLRYEQYF.

V usage is TRBV20-1 and J usage is TRBJ2-7. The CDR3 runs to 11 residues. Germline V gene data show CDR1 as DFQATT and CDR2 as SNEGSKA (reference sequence). Here the CDR3 reads CSAGLGYEQYF.

V is TRBV29-1 and J is TRBJ1-1. This CDR3 spans 12 amino acids. Germline lookup yields CDR1 SQVTM and CDR2 ANQGSEA. The CDR3 spells CSVGWANTEAFF.

This chain uses TRBV7-9 with TRBJ1-5; TCRdb reports TRBD1, a call that lacks DNA to check it against. The CDR3 is 15 residues long. Germline CDR1 is SEHNR and CDR2 is FQNEAQ (reference sequence). The CDR3 protein is CASSPGQGANQPQHF.

The chain uses TRBV7-8 and TRBJ2-2; TCRdb lists TRBD2, though no DNA is available to test this call. This CDR3 has 15 residues. Germline V gives CDR1 SGHVS, CDR2 FQNEAQ. The CDR3 is CASSLLAGVPGELFF. The full variable domain, in which reference TRBV7-8 and TRBJ2-2 provide the parts outside the CDR3, is GAGVSQSPRYKVAKRGQDVALRCDPISGHVSLFWYQQALGQGPEFLTYFQNEAQLDKSGLPSDRFFAERPEGSVSTLKIQRTQQEDSAVYLCASSLLAGVPGELFFGEGSRLTVL.

The chain uses TRBV5-1 and TRBJ1-1. Germline-derived CDR1 and CDR2 are SGHRS and YFSETQ. There are 13 residues in the CDR3. CDR3 region: CASRRSSTTEAFF.

The gene calls are TRBV5-6 and TRBJ2-5; absent DNA, TCRdb's TRBD2 call cannot be checked. This CDR3 spans 17 amino acids. Per germline, CDR1 SGHDT and CDR2 YYEEEE. Here the CDR3 reads CASSYRIAGGQGETQYF.

V is TRBV10-3 and J is TRBJ2-1; as DNA is missing, the TRBD2 call by TCRdb cannot be tested. The CDR3 consists of 16 residues. Germline V CDR1 and CDR2: ENHRY, SYGVKD. The CDR3 here is CAISEVAGGIYNEQFF.

The chain is built from TRBV18 and TRBJ2-3. Germline V gene sequence: CDR1 KGHSH, CDR2 LQKENI. This CDR3 spans 12 amino acids. CDR3 sequence reads: CASSPASDTQYF.

The chain employs TRBV4-2 and TRBJ2-3; TCRdb calls TRBD1, which cannot be checked without DNA. In germline, CDR1 is LGHNA, CDR2 YNFKEQ. The CDR3 sequence is 19 residues long. CDR3 residues: CASSQGRIRGGETTDTQYF.

V and J are TRBV6-5 and TRBJ1-1; no DNA is available, so the TRBD1 call from TCRdb remains unchecked. The CDR3 loop spans 13 amino acids. The V gene's germline CDR1 is MNHEY and CDR2 SVGAGI. The CDR3 region is CASRMGQTLEAFF.

CDR3: CASSLATGAGPWTQYF. The chain has TRBV11-2 and TRBJ2-5; the D gene TCRdb calls, TRBD2, cannot be checked with no DNA. Per the germline V gene, CDR1 is SGHAT and CDR2 is FQNNGV. The CDR3 is 16 amino acids.